Listed below are T cell receptor beta chains from one sample, sequenced in a study of CD8+ T cells in alopecia areata. The data were produced by immunoSEQ multiplex PCR, yet TCRdb's version contains in-frame clones alone and is incomplete. The sample records 200,000 or so clones, around 50% being singletons. The sequenced material came from CD8+ T cells sorted from blood. These receptors all come from a human donor in good health. Both conserved end residues are part of each CDR3. Fields, in order: CDR3 DNA, CDR3 protein, clone size, J gene, CDR3 length, V gene, D gene. A D gene is named only where the DNA matches it firmly. Some rows have no size entry. The others give once, few or many, or a class for an expanded clone.

TGTGCCACCAGCAGAGATCTTGCGGATACGCAGTATTTT	CATSRDLADTQYF	NA	TRBJ2-3	13	TRBV15	NA
TGTGCCAGCAGTTCGACCATAGACGGTGAGCAGTTCTTC	CASSSTIDGEQFF	NA	TRBJ2-1	13	TRBV6-6	NA
TGTGCCAGCAGCTCGAGGACGGACGGCCCGGGCTACACCTTC	CASSSRTDGPGYTF	NA	TRBJ1-2	14	TRBV5-6	NA
TGTGCCAGCAGCCCGGGGGGAAACACTGAAGCTTTCTTT	CASSPGGNTEAFF	NA	TRBJ1-1	13	TRBV5-6	NA
TGCAGCGTTGCGGGGGGGCAGGGGAATGAGCAGTTCTTC	CSVAGGQGNEQFF	NA	TRBJ2-1	13	TRBV29-1	TRBD2
TGTGCCACCAGCAGAGACAGGGGGCGAGGTGTAGGTGGCTACACCTTC	CATSRDRGRGVGGYTF	NA	TRBJ1-2	16	TRBV15	TRBD1
TGTGCCTGGAAAGACAGGGGGCGCCCACAACGGGAGACCCAGTACTTC	CAWKDRGRPQRETQYF	NA	TRBJ2-5	16	TRBV30	TRBD1
TGCGCCAGCAGTGGGGGCAGGGACACCGGGGAGCTGTTTTTT	CASSGGRDTGELFF	few	TRBJ2-2	14	TRBV4-1	NA
TGCAGCGTGGAAAGGGACGGCTACAATGAGCAGTTCTTC	CSVERDGYNEQFF	few	TRBJ2-1	13	TRBV29-1	NA
TGTGCCAGCAGCCCAGGGCCGGCTGGTGAGCAGTACTTC	CASSPGPAGEQYF	NA	TRBJ2-7	13	TRBV7-6	NA
TGTGCCAGCAGCCTAAATGGGGGAAGGGGAGATACGCAGTATTTT	CASSLNGGRGDTQYF	NA	TRBJ2-3	15	TRBV13	NA
TGTGCCAGCAGCCAAGATACGGTCACCTCTGGAAACACCATATATTTT	CASSQDTVTSGNTIYF	NA	TRBJ1-3	16	TRBV4-2	NA
TGTGCCACCAGCGGTAAAAAGGGGCCCACAGATACGCAGTATTTT	CATSGKKGPTDTQYF	NA	TRBJ2-3	15	TRBV15	NA
TGTGCCACCAGCAGTAACTCCCCGGGACTAGCGATACAAAATGAGCAGTTCTTC	CATSSNSPGLAIQNEQFF	NA	TRBJ2-1	18	TRBV15	TRBD2
TGTGCCAGCACCGGGACAGCTCATGGCTACACCTTC	CASTGTAHGYTF	NA	TRBJ1-2	12	TRBV2	TRBD1
TGTGCCATCAGTGAGGAGGAAGATGAGCAGTTCTTC	CAISEEEDEQFF	few	TRBJ2-1	12	TRBV10-3	NA
TGTGCCAGCAGTCCCGGACGGTCCGATGAAAAACTGTTTTTT	CASSPGRSDEKLFF	NA	TRBJ1-4	14	TRBV25-1	NA
TGTGCCACCGGACAGGGAGGGATGAACACTGAAGCTTTCTTT	CATGQGGMNTEAFF	NA	TRBJ1-1	14	TRBV15	TRBD1
TGCGCCAGCAGCCCGACTAGCCCTCGGAACACCGGGGAGCTGTTTTTT	CASSPTSPRNTGELFF	few	TRBJ2-2	16	TRBV5-1	TRBD2
TGCGCCAGCTGCTCCGGGGGCTCTGGAAACACCATATATTTT	CASCSGGSGNTIYF	few	TRBJ1-3	14	TRBV5-1	NA